These 4 T cell receptor beta chains were all obtained from the same sample, sequenced in a study of shared clonotypes between healthy human individuals. Clones were sequenced by immunoSEQ multiplex PCR, and TCRdb holds only the in-frame ones, with some missing. This sample has about 710,000 clones, with around four fifths found just once. Sequencing input: memory CD4+ T cells sorted from blood. Regarding subset: CD45RA-negative fraction. The receptors originated from a woman in her twenties or thirties in good health.

The chain links TRBV2 to TRBJ2-1; TRBD2 is a possible D gene (6 bases). From germline, CDR1 is SNHLY and CDR2 FYNNEI. V was pared by 4 bases and J by 0 bases, with 7 bases between. The CDR3 has 14 amino acids. CDR3 coding DNA: TGTGCCAGCAGTGGGACTATCTCCTACAATGAGCAGTTCTTC. As protein: CASSGTISYNEQFF.

This clone has just one count. This chain joins TRBV19 and TRBJ1-4, with D tentatively TRBD1 (5 bases). Per germline, CDR1 LNHDA and CDR2 SQIVND (reference sequence). The V end was cut by 5 bases, the J end by 3 bases, with 13 bases between. The CDR3 has 15 residues. The CDR3 DNA follows: TGTGCCAGTAGTCCGGCGGGACGGCCTAATGAAAAACTGTTTTTT. Its translation is CASSPAGRPNEKLFF.

This chain links TRBV30 with TRBJ2-7; D gene ambiguous. The germline gives CDR1 GTSNPN, CDR2 SVGIG (reference sequence). The CDR3 extends over 12 amino acids. V dropped 3 bases and J dropped 6 bases, with 12 bases sitting between them. The CDR3 DNA sequence: TGTGCCTGGAGGCCTTACGGTACCGAGCAGTACTTC. Protein: CAWRPYGTEQYF.

This clone was counted a few times. The chain uses TRBV7-9 and TRBJ1-1; D is possibly TRBD1 (5 bases). The CDR3 is 13 residues long. Germline V CDR1 and CDR2: SEHNR, FQNEAQ (reference sequence). V was trimmed by 10 bases and J by 6 bases, leaving 18 bases between them. The CDR3 protein is CATLSRGKAEAFF. In DNA form, the CDR3 reads TGTGCCACCCTATCGCGGGGGAAGGCTGAAGCTTTCTTT.